This T cell receptor beta chain was sequenced during a study of T cell responses to AZD1222 COVID-19 vaccine. Study overall: Second-dose recipients at about 4 or about 12 weeks were treated as one pooled group. Study-level results: Variant regions that are unmutated are reportedly the target of nearly half of spike-specific TCRs. Spike-specific TCR breadth and depth went up after people got two AZD1222 doses. Clonal diversity was possibly underestimated, and the donors were mostly white British, with more females.

Concerning this clone: Its antigen is as yet unknown.

In germline, CDR1 is MGHDK, CDR2 SYGVNS. The CDR3 has 15 amino acids. V lost 4 bases, J lost 6 bases, and 15 bases lay in between. Method: immunoSEQ multiplex PCR; TCRdb's copy keeps in-frame clones and lacks some. The repertoire consists of 30,000 to 35,000 clones, with 91% occurring once and the leading ten covering 45% to 55%. The V call is TRBV25-1, the J call TRBJ2-2; D is possibly TRBD1 (6 bases). This receptor was identified in an adult in good health. Here the sequenced sample was peripheral blood, taken on day 0 of AZD1222 vaccination. The CDR3 DNA follows: TGTGCCAGCAGTGCACCGGGACAAAGCGCCGGGGAGCTGTTTTTT. This encodes CASSAPGQSAGELFF.